The entry that follows covers one T cell receptor (beta chain) sequence. The data were obtained in a study of blood T cell repertoires in COVID-19. TCRdb's table, derived via immunoSEQ multiplex PCR, lists solely in-frame clones and lacks some. The repertoire consists of roughly 190,000 clones, with approximately 81% occurring once and the leading ten covering roughly 15%. Germline lookup yields CDR1 SGDLS and CDR2 YYNGEE. CDR3 length: 15 residues. V gave up 4 bases and J gave up 4 bases, with 12 bases separating them. This TCR was recovered from a woman between 70 and 85 years old with COVID-19, enrolled during active disease. Sequencing was performed on peripheral blood. V and J are TRBV9 and TRBJ1-6; D not certain. DNA of the CDR3: TGTGCCAGCAGCTCCCCCGAGCGATATAATTCACCCCTCCACTTT. Translation gives CASSSPERYNSPLHF.